The following is a T cell receptor beta chain sequence with its context. The antigen is not known. The method was immunoSEQ multiplex PCR; TCRdb's version includes in-frame clones alone and lacks a portion of them. The data show about 120,000 clones, under 95% seen once. The V and J ends lost 5 bases and 0 bases, in that order; junction bases with no gene match: 4. Germline lookup yields CDR1 LNHDA and CDR2 SQIVND (reference sequence). The CDR3 contains 15 residues. The sample originates from a study of T cell responses to AZD1222 COVID-19 vaccine. On the study more broadly: Recipients boosted at about 4 weeks or about 12 weeks are pooled.

General study findings and limits: It should be noted that donors were predominantly white British and more often female, and clonal diversity was possibly underestimated.

The TCR originated in an adult in good health. The rearrangement uses TRBV19 and TRBJ1-3, with 7 bases lining up with TRBD1. Sequenced here: peripheral blood, sampled on day 0 of AZD1222 vaccination. The DNA of the CDR3 is TGTGCCAGTAGTTTGACAGGGAGCTCTGGAAACACCATATATTTT. Translation: CASSLTGSSGNTIYF.